This T cell receptor (beta chain) came from a study of cytomegalovirus exposure and HLA in healthy donors. Assay: immunoSEQ multiplex PCR; the TCRdb copy retains only in-frame clones and omits some. The data show roughly 60,000 clones, 91% seen once. Overall study findings and caveats: Three CMV-associated chains were confirmed in vitro to be specific for CMV antigens. Researchers counted about 150 TCR beta chains as cytomegalovirus-associated.

On this clone: The antigen is undetermined.

The sample comprised PBMCs. The TCR sequence derives from a woman in her thirties in good health and CMV-seronegative.

The CDR3 region has the DNA TGTGCCAGCGCCCCCCAAGCGAGCAATCAGCCCCAGCATTTT. Its protein product is CASAPQASNQPQHF. This chain connects TRBV6-1 to TRBJ1-5; D unresolved. The V end was cut by 8 bases, the J end by 1 base, with 12 bases between. The CDR3 is 14 residues long. Germline values: CDR1 MNHNS, CDR2 SASEGT.